The entry that follows covers one TCR beta chain sequence. Its antigen is unknown. This entry belongs to a study of OX40 agonist ivuxolimab in advanced cancers. The overall study: A mean age of about 56 years, range about 20 to 85, was recorded, and around 85% were male. Overall study results and limits: CD8+ T cells averaged more expanded clones than CD4+.

The V end lost 3 bases, the J end lost 5 bases, and 13 bases lay between the germline ends. The CDR3 covers 14 residues. Germline CDR1 is MDHEN and CDR2 is SYDVKM. The data were produced by immunoSEQ multiplex PCR, yet TCRdb's version contains in-frame clones alone and is incomplete. The table has about 74,000 clones, 84% seen once. The chain combines TRBV28 with TRBJ1-2; no reliable D call. The sequence was obtained from an adult with an advanced solid tumor such as melanoma, head and neck, liver or kidney cancer. The sequences come from CD4+ or CD8+ T cells sorted from blood, collected in a trial of the OX40 agonist ivuxolimab. The CDR3 loop reads CASSFASRSYGYTF. The CDR3, as DNA: TGTGCCAGCAGTTTCGCGAGCAGGTCGTATGGCTACACCTTC.